The TCR beta chain described here comes from a study of TIL therapy for anti-PD-1-resistant metastatic lung cancer. Across the whole study: Tumors had a median PD-L1 proportion score of 5% to 6.5%. Median tumor mutation burden was 1.5 mutations per megabase. Notes on the study in general: The baseline peripheral repertoire was partially replaced by infused TIL clonotypes that later decayed.

The time point was: pre-treatment sample, taken before nivolumab and TIL therapy. The libraries were made with immunoSEQ v3. Sequencing depth was about 2 million read pairs for survey level, roughly 4.5-6 million for deep. Only in-frame clones appear in the TCRdb table, and some are missing; sequencing was by immunoSEQ multiplex PCR. The data show approximately 10,000 clones, approximately 80% seen once. Germline CDR1 and CDR2: SEHNR and FQNEAQ (reference sequence). V shed 3 bases and J 4 bases; nucleotides not matched to a gene: 12. CDR3 size: 18 residues. On this clone: What it binds is not known.

The source material was blood, sampled at baseline. The V call is TRBV7-9, the J call TRBJ2-6, with TRBD1 identical over 7 bases. This sequence was found in a person between 30 and 80 years old with non-small cell lung cancer. The CDR3 DNA follows: TGTGCCAGCAGCTTGAGGTCAGGGGGAACGTCAGGGGCCAACGTCCTGACTTTC. It yields the protein CASSLRSGGTSGANVLTF.